Presented here are 20 T cell receptor beta chains from one specimen sequenced in a study of beta chain features in type 1 diabetes. The study reverse transcribed the entire isolated RNA, so it sequenced expressed TCRB transcripts. The table came from immunoSEQ multiplex PCR; TCRdb's copy has only in-frame clones and leaves some out. The repertoire includes approximately 330,000 clones, 11% of them detected once, and around 0.015% sits in the top ten. Sequencing used naive CD4+ T cells from blood. These TCRs come from a woman aged 30 to 39 in good health.

The sample holds one count of this clone. The V call is TRBV28, the J call TRBJ2-3, with TRBD1 identical over 8 bases. Germline assignment: CDR1 MDHEN and CDR2 SYDVKM. Trimming took 5 bases from V and 3 from J; bases not matched to a gene: 10. The CDR3 runs to 16 residues. As DNA, the CDR3 is TGTGCCAGCAGTGACCTCAGGGGGCGCGATACAGATACGCAGTATTTT. It translates to CASSDLRGRDTDTQYF.

This clone was observed a handful of times. This chain connects TRBV7-9 to TRBJ1-3, with no clear D. V lost 0 bases, J lost 7 bases, and 7 bases lay in between. Germline CDR1 and CDR2: SEHNR and FQNEAQ (reference sequence). The length of the CDR3 is 13 residues. The DNA of the CDR3 is TGTGCCAGCAGCTTAGCCGGAGGGAACACCATATATTTT. Translation: CASSLAGGNTIYF.

This clone has more than one count but fewer than ten. The genes are TRBV6-5 and TRBJ2-5; 7 positions agree with TRBD1. CDR3 length equals 15 residues. Per germline, CDR1 MNHEY and CDR2 SVGAGI. V shed 6 bases, J shed 0 bases, and the junction held 7 bases outside the gene matches. The chain's CDR3 is CASSRNRGHQETQYF. For the CDR3, the DNA is TGTGCCAGCAGCCGCAACAGGGGACACCAAGAGACCCAGTACTTC.

This chain joins TRBV18 and TRBJ1-1; no reliable D call. The V gene lost 3 bases and the J gene lost 3 bases, with 8 bases spanning the gap. Germline CDR1 reads KGHSH; CDR2 reads LQKENI. CDR3 size: 13 residues. CDR3 nucleotide sequence: TGTGCCAGCTCACCGTTATCGGACACTGAAGCTTTCTTT. This sequence encodes CASSPLSDTEAFF.

This clone was picked up a small number of times. This rearrangement joins TRBV9 to TRBJ2-1, with 15 bases fitting TRBD2. After removal of 5 bases from V and 1 base from J, the junction contained 10 bases not matched to a gene. Looked up from germline, CDR1 is SGDLS and CDR2 is YYNGEE. CDR3 length: 19 residues. The CDR3, as DNA: TGTGCCAGCAGTTTTTCATCCGGGACTAGCGGGAGGTCCTACAATGAGCAGTTCTTC. Translated, it gives CASSFSSGTSGRSYNEQFF. Filled out from reference TRBV9 and TRBJ2-1, the complete variable domain reads DSGVTQTPKHLITATGQRVTLRCSPRSGDLSVYWYQQSLDQGLQFLIQYYNGEERAKGNILERFSAQQFPDLHSELNLSSLELGDSALYFCASSFSSGTSGRSYNEQFFGPGTRLTVL.

This clone was seen more than once but under ten times. The chain couples TRBV7-2 to TRBJ2-7, with a tentative D call TRBD2 (5 bases). This CDR3 has 12 amino acids. Germline CDR1 SGHTA, CDR2 FQGNSA. Trimming pared 5 bases from V and 3 bases from J, leaving 8 bases between. The CDR3 DNA reads TGTGCCAGCAGCACCGAGGGCTACGAGCAGTACTTC. Translated: CASSTEGYEQYF.

The V and J genes are TRBV7-2 and TRBJ2-5, with 8 bases lining up with TRBD1. This CDR3 comprises 15 residues. CDR1 SGHTA and CDR2 FQGNSA come from the germline V gene. The junction had 5 bases not matched to a gene; V was cut back by 5 bases and J by 0 bases. The CDR3 DNA follows: TGTGCCAGCAGCCTAAGGACAGGGTACCAAGAGACCCAGTACTTC. The encoded protein is CASSLRTGYQETQYF.

This clone was counted between two and nine times. This chain links TRBV7-6 with TRBJ1-3; D unresolved. Germline values: CDR1 SGHVS, CDR2 FNYEAQ. This CDR3 has 16 amino acids. The ends were cut back, 1 base at V and 0 bases at J, with 10 bases in the middle. This CDR3 reads CASSLVAGSSGNTIYF. Written as DNA, the CDR3 is TGTGCCAGCAGCTTAGTTGCGGGAAGCTCTGGAAACACCATATATTTT.

The chain uses TRBV28 and TRBJ2-7, with D perhaps matching TRBD2 (5 bases). CDR1 and CDR2 from the germline V gene are MDHEN and SYDVKM. The length of the CDR3 is 12 residues. The V gene lost 4 bases and the J gene lost 2 bases, with 6 bases spanning the gap. The CDR3 region has the DNA TGTGCCAGCAGTTCCGGGGCCTACGAGCAGTACTTC. It codes for CASSSGAYEQYF.

V and J are TRBV18 and TRBJ2-7; D uncertain. CDR3 length: 14 residues. Between the trimmed V and J ends, which lost 3 bases and 2 bases, there was a span of 11 bases. Germline-derived CDR1 and CDR2 are KGHSH and LQKENI. In DNA, the CDR3 is TGTGCCAGCTCACCGGTTGCGATGGCCTACGAGCAGTACTTC. As protein: CASSPVAMAYEQYF.

This rearrangement joins TRBV5-1 to TRBJ1-2, with 7 bases matching TRBD1. The CDR3 consists of 13 residues. Germline V lookup: CDR1 SGHRS, CDR2 YFSETQ. V lost 4 bases to trimming and J lost 8 bases; unmatched junction nucleotides: 8. CDR3 region: CASSGDSPSGYTF. The CDR3 nucleotides read TGCGCCAGCAGCGGGGACAGCCCGTCGGGCTACACCTTC.

This clone was seen a handful of times. The chain recombines TRBV9 with TRBJ1-2; D perhaps matches TRBD1 (5 bases). This CDR3 contains 16 residues. Germline V gene sequence: CDR1 SGDLS, CDR2 YYNGEE. V was cut by 0 bases and J by 7 bases, with 19 bases left in between. CDR3 nucleotide sequence: TGTGCCAGCAGCGTAGGTCTCGGGGGAAGGAATGGTGGCTACACCTTC. Translated, it gives CASSVGLGGRNGGYTF.

This chain joins TRBV7-2 and TRBJ1-2, with TRBD1 as a possible D gene (5 bases). The CDR3 runs 13 residues. Germline CDR1 is SGHTA and CDR2 is FQGNSA. V was pared by 4 bases and J by 6 bases, with 12 bases between. CDR3 nucleotides: TGTGCCAGCAGCTGGGAAGGGGTGGATGGCTACACCTTC. It specifies CASSWEGVDGYTF.

This clone showed up just a few times. The genes are TRBV7-2 and TRBJ2-7; tentative D call: TRBD2 (7 bases). Trimming took off 6 bases at V and 6 bases at J, with 21 bases between the two ends. This CDR3 comprises 15 residues. Germline V CDR1 and CDR2: SGHTA, FQGNSA. The CDR3 is CASRGGASVISEQYF. The CDR3 DNA follows: TGTGCCAGCAGGGGGGGGGCTAGCGTCATCTCCGAGCAGTACTTC.

This clone appeared many times. The rearrangement uses TRBV4-2 and TRBJ2-1; 14 bases match TRBD2. The CDR3 sequence is 15 residues long. V trimming: 4 bases; J trimming: 9 bases; junction bases outside the gene matches: 5. Germline assignment: CDR1 LGHNA and CDR2 YNFKEQ. The CDR3 is CASSRGGLAGGEQFF. For the CDR3, the DNA is TGTGCCAGCAGCCGAGGAGGACTAGCGGGAGGTGAGCAGTTCTTC.

This clone came up a few times. The genes are TRBV7-6 and TRBJ2-6; D perhaps matches TRBD2 (5 bases). CDR1 is SGHVS, CDR2 FNYEAQ, per germline. The CDR3 contains 15 residues. V was cut by 4 bases and J by 6 bases, with 13 bases left in between. The CDR3 coding sequence is TGTGCCAGCAGCTCGGGGTGGAGTGTGGCCAACGTCCTGACTTTC. Its protein is CASSSGWSVANVLTF.

This clone was counted a few times. The chain uses TRBV6-6 and TRBJ2-1, with a tentative D call TRBD1 (6 bases). Germline values: CDR1 MNHNY, CDR2 SVGAGI (reference sequence). V lost 6 bases and J 2 bases, leaving 17 bases between the germline ends. The CDR3 runs to 16 residues. The CDR3 coding sequence is TGTGCCAGCAGATCAATTCCGACAGGCCCCTACAATGAGCAGTTCTTC. Translated, it gives CASRSIPTGPYNEQFF.

The V and J genes are TRBV7-2 and TRBJ2-7, with TRBD2 as a possible D gene (6 bases). Germline V gene data show CDR1 as SGHTA and CDR2 as FQGNSA. V was cut by 1 base and J by 4 bases, with 14 bases left in between. This CDR3 comprises 15 residues. CDR3 bases: TGTGCCAGCAGCTTAGGTTCGGGAGTCCCTTACGAGCAGTACTTC. Its translation is CASSLGSGVPYEQYF.

This chain uses TRBV27 with TRBJ2-6; the D gene is possibly TRBD2 (5 bases). CDR3 length equals 16 residues. Germline V gene data show CDR1 as MNHEY and CDR2 as SMNVEV (reference sequence). Trimming removed 6 bases at V and 1 base at J, with 13 bases between. The CDR3: CASREGYWSGANVLTF. The CDR3 bases are TGTGCCAGCAGAGAGGGTTATTGGTCTGGGGCCAACGTCCTGACTTTC.

This clone was seen more than once but under ten times. This chain links TRBV7-2 with TRBJ2-7; 7 positions agree with TRBD2. The CDR3 has 15 residues. V was pared by 4 bases and J by 6 bases, with 12 bases of the junction left unmatched. Germline V CDR1 and CDR2: SGHTA, FQGNSA. In nucleotides, the CDR3 is TGTGCCAGCAGCTCCTGGGCGGGAGCGGCTCGCGAGCAGTACTTC. Translation gives CASSSWAGAAREQYF.